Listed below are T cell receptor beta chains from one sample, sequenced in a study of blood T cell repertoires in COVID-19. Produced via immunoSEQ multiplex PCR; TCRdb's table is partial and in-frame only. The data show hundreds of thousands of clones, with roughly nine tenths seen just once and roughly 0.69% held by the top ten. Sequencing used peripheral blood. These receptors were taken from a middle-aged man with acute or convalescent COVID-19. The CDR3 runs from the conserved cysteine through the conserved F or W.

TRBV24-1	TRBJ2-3	CATSELTSGSVDTQYF
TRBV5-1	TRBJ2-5	CASKAGETLETQYF
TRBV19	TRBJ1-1	CASSIRAGPMNTEAFF
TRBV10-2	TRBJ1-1	CASSMTENTEAFF
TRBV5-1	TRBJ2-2	CASSLGGTGTTGELFF
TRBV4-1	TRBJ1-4	CASSQESSVAVRREKLFF
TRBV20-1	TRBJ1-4	CSASPSRQGNEKLFF
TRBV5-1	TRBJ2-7	CASSLDRSYEQYF
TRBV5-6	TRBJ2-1	CASSFLAGGVNEQFF
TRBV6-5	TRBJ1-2	CASGSGTPYSYGYTF
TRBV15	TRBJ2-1	CATSTGQGKSYNEQFF
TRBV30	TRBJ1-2	CAWSALTGGKGYTF
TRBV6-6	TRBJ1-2	CASSYETTGVGGYTF
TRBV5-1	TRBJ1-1	CASSLMGSMNTEAFF
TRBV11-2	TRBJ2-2	CASSLVEAGELFF
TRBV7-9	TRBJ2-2	CASSLVTWLGLFF
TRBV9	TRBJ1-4	CASSGAGSNEKLFF
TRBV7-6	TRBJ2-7	CASSRRAGAALYEQYF
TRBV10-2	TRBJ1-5	CASSRGSYGNQPQHF
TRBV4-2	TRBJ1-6	CASSQPGLNLNNSPLHF
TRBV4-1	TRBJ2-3	CASSGPTDTQYF
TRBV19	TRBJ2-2	CASSLGGTGELFF
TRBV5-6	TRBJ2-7	CASSVGGGPLYEQYF
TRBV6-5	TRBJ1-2	CAVKTGGNGYTF
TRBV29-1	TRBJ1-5	CSVDSGSNQPQHF
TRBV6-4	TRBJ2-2	CASSVQGTNTGELFF
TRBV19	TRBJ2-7	CASSWDHRLGGSNEQYF
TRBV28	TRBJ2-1	CASSREGEQFF
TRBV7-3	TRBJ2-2	CASSLAGRGNTGELFF
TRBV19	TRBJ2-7	CASSTWRESYEQYF
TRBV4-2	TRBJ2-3	CASRGYLTDTQYF
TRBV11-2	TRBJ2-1	CASSLTTSGGGEQFF
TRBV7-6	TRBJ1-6	CASSPRQGFNSPLHF
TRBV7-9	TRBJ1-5	CASSLEGDQPQHF